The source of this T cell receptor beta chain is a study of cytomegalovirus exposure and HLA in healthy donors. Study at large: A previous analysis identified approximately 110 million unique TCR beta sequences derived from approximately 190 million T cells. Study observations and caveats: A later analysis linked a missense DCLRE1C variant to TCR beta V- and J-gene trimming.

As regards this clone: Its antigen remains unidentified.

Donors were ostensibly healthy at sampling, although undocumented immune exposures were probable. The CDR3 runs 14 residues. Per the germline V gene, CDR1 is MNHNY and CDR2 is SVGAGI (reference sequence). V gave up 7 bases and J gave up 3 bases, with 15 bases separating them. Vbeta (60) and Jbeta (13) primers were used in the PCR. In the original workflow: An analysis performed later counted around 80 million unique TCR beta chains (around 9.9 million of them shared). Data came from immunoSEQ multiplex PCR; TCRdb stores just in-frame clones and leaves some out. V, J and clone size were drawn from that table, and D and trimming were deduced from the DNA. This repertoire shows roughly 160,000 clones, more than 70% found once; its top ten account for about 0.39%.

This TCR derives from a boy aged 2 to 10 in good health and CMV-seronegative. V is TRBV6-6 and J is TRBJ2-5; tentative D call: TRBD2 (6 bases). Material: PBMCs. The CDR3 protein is CASTSGSHKETQYF. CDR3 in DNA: TGTGCCAGCACCTCCGGGAGCCACAAAGAGACCCAGTACTTC.